What follows is one T cell receptor (beta chain) and its context. Its antigen is unknown. This sample stems from a study of T cells after yellow fever vaccination. Study-level background: Fractions of low cell number were prepared using SMART-Seq v4 Ultra Low Input.

CDR1 is LGHNA and CDR2 is YSLEER in the germline V gene. V was cut by 5 bases and J by 2 bases, with 11 bases left in between. The CDR3 totals 14 residues. General study findings and limits: Shared CD4/CD8 clonotypes were a small share, likely from convergent recombination. Post-booster reappearance was seen for most primary-vaccination clones (just under 97% CD4, about 88% CD8).

For TCR, cDNA came from 5'RACE template switching, which added a universal primer site and UMIs. TCRdb re-analysed the 5' RACE reads in MiXCR, keeping a single row per CDR3 protein. This sample has 300,000 to 400,000 distinct CDR3 sequences, with around 12% found just once. The sequence was obtained from a young man who received the YFV17D yellow fever vaccine. V usage is TRBV4-3 and J usage is TRBJ2-3; unclear D gene. The sample in question was CD4+ T cells sorted from PBMCs, obtained 15 days after the yellow fever booster vaccination. The CDR3 loop is CASSRITSTDTQYF. The CDR3 DNA follows: TGCGCCAGCAGCAGGATCACCTCCACAGATACGCAGTATTTT.